These 17 T cell receptor beta chains were all obtained from the same sample, sequenced in a study of blood T cell repertoires in COVID-19. This table comes from immunoSEQ multiplex PCR, and its TCRdb copy is limited to in-frame clones, with some not included. The sample shows 200,000 to 250,000 clones, approximately 80% of them seen only once. The specimen sequenced was peripheral blood. All receptors come from a man aged 50 to 59 with active or convalescent COVID-19.

The chain has TRBV20-1 and TRBJ1-5, with 7 bases lining up with TRBD1. V lost 3 bases and J lost 4; bases outside the gene matches: 3. Germline-derived CDR1 and CDR2 are DFQATT and SNEGSKA (reference sequence). The CDR3 has 13 residues. CDR3 region: CSASPGGNQPQHF. Here the CDR3 DNA reads TGCAGTGCTAGTCCAGGGGGAAATCAGCCCCAGCATTTT.

This clone occurred once. The CDR3 here is CASSQDQDRDSGNTIYF. Here the CDR3 DNA reads TGTGCCAGCAGCCAAGATCAGGACAGGGACTCTGGAAACACCATATATTTT. The rearrangement joins TRBV3-1 (or the pseudogene TRBV3-2) to TRBJ1-3; 8 bases line up with TRBD1. J lost 0 bases, V lost 0 bases, and 4 bases had no gene match. CDR1 and CDR2 (germline): LGHDT, YNNKEL (reference sequence). The CDR3 has 17 amino acids.

The CDR3 nucleotides are TGTGCCAGCAGCTCCGGACAGGGGAGCTCCTACGAGCAGTACGTC. Its translation: CASSSGQGSSYEQYV. The V and J genes are TRBV7-6 and TRBJ2-7; TRBD1 matches 9 bases. J lost 0 bases, V lost 4 bases, and 4 bases had no gene match. The CDR3 consists of 15 residues. Germline lookup yields CDR1 SGHVS and CDR2 FNYEAQ.

The J gene is TRBJ2-1, the V gene TRBV4-3; TRBD2 is a possible D gene (6 bases). V dropped 1 base and J dropped 9 bases, with 16 bases sitting between them. The germline CDR1 and CDR2 sequences are LGHNA and YSLEER. This CDR3 region has 15 residues. CDR3 DNA sequence: TGCGCCAGCAGCCAAGTGGGACTCGCCGGCGGTGAGCAGTTCTTC. This translates into CASSQVGLAGGEQFF.

Here the CDR3 DNA reads TGTGCCAGCAGCCCCGGACTACCACTTTACGGCACAGATACGCAGTATTTT. It encodes CASSPGLPLYGTDTQYF. J is TRBJ2-3 and V is TRBV7-8, with D tentatively TRBD2 (6 bases). The CDR3 consists of 17 residues. In germline, CDR1 is SGHVS, CDR2 FQNEAQ. V was clipped by 5 bases and J by 1 base, with 19 bases between them.

The CDR3 reads CASSQGHSGNTIYF. The DNA of the CDR3 is TGTGCCAGCAGCCAGGGCCACTCTGGAAACACCATATATTTT. This rearrangement joins TRBV7-9 to TRBJ1-3, with TRBD1 as a possible D gene (5 bases). V was clipped by 5 bases and J by 0 bases, with 8 bases between them. The CDR3 length is 14 residues. The germline V gene has CDR1 SEHNR and CDR2 FQNEAQ (reference sequence).

The chain is built from TRBV7-9 and TRBJ2-1; D remains unclear. The germline V gene encodes CDR1 SEHNR and CDR2 FQNEAQ (reference sequence). V was shortened by 3 bases and J by 7 bases, with 10 bases between the two germline ends. The CDR3 contains 13 residues. The chain's CDR3 is CASSFPRGNEQFF. The DNA of the CDR3 is TGTGCCAGCAGCTTCCCGAGAGGAAATGAGCAGTTCTTC.

The rearrangement joins TRBV7-2 to TRBJ2-5; 11 nucleotides match TRBD1. Germline V CDR1 and CDR2: SGHTA, FQGNSA. J lost 4 bases, V lost 1 base, and 8 bases had no gene match. The CDR3 sequence is 17 residues long. CDR3 DNA: TGTGCCAGCAGCTTAGGGGGGCTGGGACAGGGGGGAGAGACCCAGTACTTC. It encodes CASSLGGLGQGGETQYF. Combining the CDR3 with reference TRBV7-2 and TRBJ2-5 gives the whole variable domain GAGVSQSPSNKVTEKGKDVELRCDPISGHTALYWYRQSLGQGLEFLIYFQGNSAPDKSGLPSDRFSAERTGGSVSTLTIQRTQQEDSAVYLCASSLGGLGQGGETQYFGPGTRLLVL.

V and J are TRBV28 and TRBJ1-2, with 11 nucleotides matching TRBD1. Germline V gene lookup returns CDR1 MDHEN and CDR2 SYDVKM. J lost 6 bases, V lost 4 bases, and 7 bases had no gene match. The CDR3 spans 15 residues. The CDR3 DNA is TGTGCCAGCAGTTCCATCGGGACAGGGGGTGATGGCTACACCTTC. Amino acid sequence: CASSSIGTGGDGYTF.

The V and J genes are TRBV6-2 or TRBV6-3 and TRBJ2-7, with TRBD2 identical over 8 bases. The CDR3 extends over 15 amino acids. V dropped 4 bases and J dropped 5; count of bases not matched to a gene: 10. Germline values: CDR1 MNHEY, CDR2 SVGEGT. The CDR3 DNA is TGTGCCAGCAGTTTCCGGGGAGCGGGAGTGCACGAGCAGTACTTC. Translation gives CASSFRGAGVHEQYF.

The genes are TRBV11-1 and TRBJ1-4; the match to TRBD1 covers 9 bases. Germline V lookup: CDR1 SGHAT, CDR2 FQDESV (reference sequence). Losses at the gene ends were 6 bases for V and 5 bases for J; bases not matched to a gene: 7. CDR3 size: 15 residues. CDR3 in amino acids: CASRSKDRGNEKLFF. The CDR3 DNA reads as TGTGCCAGCAGATCCAAGGACAGGGGAAATGAAAAACTGTTTTTT.

CDR3 protein: CAIGGREETQYF. CDR3 DNA: TGTGCCATCGGCGGGAGGGAAGAGACCCAGTACTTC. The gene calls are TRBV2 and TRBJ2-5; TRBD2 aligns across 9 bases. The CDR3 covers 12 residues. Germline values: CDR1 SNHLY, CDR2 FYNNEI. The V segment lost 10 bases and the J segment 3 bases; nucleotides outside the gene matches: 3.

This clone was recorded a few times. The chain recombines TRBV18 with TRBJ1-4; possible D gene TRBD1, 6 bases. V shed 9 bases and J shed 7 bases, with 12 bases lying between them. The CDR3 consists of 12 residues. Germline V gene data show CDR1 as KGHSH and CDR2 as LQKENI. The CDR3: CASTGLGEKLFF. For the CDR3, the DNA is TGTGCCAGTACAGGGCTGGGTGAAAAACTGTTTTTT.

V usage is TRBV3-1 (or the pseudogene TRBV3-2) and J usage is TRBJ1-6; the D is unclear. V lost 4 bases and J lost 7, with 14 bases in between. The CDR3 covers 15 residues. Germline V gene lookup returns CDR1 LGHDT and CDR2 YNNKEL (reference sequence). This CDR3 reads CASSRGLRSNSPLHF. The CDR3 coding sequence is TGTGCCAGCAGCCGAGGGTTACGGTCGAATTCACCCCTCCACTTT.

A single count supports this clone. The chain is built from TRBV4-2 and TRBJ2-3; maybe TRBD2 (6 bases). This CDR3 is 14 amino acids long. Trimming took off 4 bases at V and 6 bases at J, with 14 bases between the two ends. Germline CDR1 and CDR2: LGHNA and YNFKEQ. CDR3 bases: TGTGCCAGCAGCCCGAGCGCTAGCGAGGATACGCAGTATTTT. Translation: CASSPSASEDTQYF.

V is TRBV5-4 and J is TRBJ2-7; possibly TRBD2 for D (5 bases). V lost 0 bases to trimming and J lost 3 bases, with 13 bases between them. In germline, CDR1 is SGHNT, CDR2 YYREEE (reference sequence). The CDR3 consists of 15 residues. The CDR3 spells CASSLAGWPYYEQYF. In DNA form, the CDR3 reads TGTGCCAGCAGCTTGGCGGGGTGGCCCTACTACGAGCAGTACTTC.

The chain couples TRBV4-3 to TRBJ2-2; 7 bases line up with TRBD2. The CDR3 is made up of 16 amino acids. Germline values: CDR1 LGHNA, CDR2 YSLEER. V shed 1 base and J 0 bases; nucleotides not matched to a gene: 2. CDR3 in amino acids: CASSQVGGANTGELFF. CDR3 coding DNA: TGCGCCAGCAGCCAAGTTGGGGGGGCGAACACCGGGGAGCTGTTTTTT.